This T cell receptor beta chain was documented in a study of blood T cell repertoires in COVID-19. Produced via immunoSEQ multiplex PCR; TCRdb's table is partial and in-frame only. Of 300,000 to 400,000 clones in the sample, approximately 86% were seen once. This CDR3 is 15 amino acids long. Germline CDR1 MDHEN, CDR2 SYDVKM. With 8 bases clipped from V and 6 bases from J, the junction kept 11 bases outside the gene matches. The V gene is TRBV28, the J gene TRBJ1-5; 9 bases are a match to TRBD1. The clonotype was recovered from a human donor in a cohort sampled during active COVID-19. Sequencing was carried out using peripheral blood. The CDR3 protein is CASALQGARGQPQHF. In DNA form, the CDR3 reads TGTGCCAGCGCCTTACAGGGGGCGCGGGGTCAGCCCCAGCATTTT.